The present T cell receptor (beta chain) was sequenced within a study of tumor-infiltrating lymphocytes in primary liver carcinoma. The CDR3 runs 16 residues. Germline V CDR1 and CDR2: MGHRA, YSYEKL. The template, roughly 510 ng total RNA, yielded TCR beta cDNA made with a constant-region primer. Slightly modified ARM-PCR served as the procedure for the TCR beta libraries. These libraries came from three rounds of nested multiplex PCR. With TRBV1-TRBV30 forward primers and a C-beta reverse primer, the first two PCR rounds were run for around 10 cycles each. TCRdb called the multiplex PCR reads again in MiXCR, with one record for every CDR3 protein. In the table there are about 200,000 distinct CDR3 sequences, around four fifths of which are singletons. Worth noting for this clonotype: Antigen unknown. The junction departs from germline at one end; a sequencing error may be responsible.

Co-extraction of RNA and DNA was performed on about 19-31 mg of unsorted bulk tissue. Five separate regions were sampled from each tumor. General study findings and limits: It was observed that only about 8-24% of the top clones appeared in every one of the five tumor regions.

The TCR sequence derives from a man aged 40-55 years with primary liver carcinoma and hepatitis B virus infection. Specimen: tumor tissue from primary liver carcinoma. This chain uses TRBV4-1 with TRBJ2-4, with 7 bases aligning to TRBD2. The CDR3 DNA sequence: TGCGCCAGCAGCCAAGTACTAGCGCTGGGGGAAAACATTCTGTACTTC. It yields the protein CASSQVLALGENILYF.